This T cell receptor (beta chain) is drawn from a study of shared clonotypes between healthy human individuals. General study points: Naive CD4 clonotypes were shared across a handful of donors at about 5%. Clonotype sharing across donors was expected to vary with sequencing depth.

With respect to this clone: Its antigen is currently unknown.

The sorted-subset replicate PCRs were given about 200 ng DNA, which is roughly 30,000 T cell genomes. The assay was immunoSEQ multiplex PCR, and TCRdb's table has in-frame clones only and misses some. The table records approximately 590,000 clones, about 95% of them present only once. CD45RO-negative cells were positively selected for CCR7, leaving out terminally differentiated effector memory CD45RA+ cells. There were no recent acute infections or vaccinations among the donors, who were healthy HIV-negative adults. Trimming removed 0 bases at V and 3 bases at J, with 9 bases between. Germline V gene data show CDR1 as SEHNR and CDR2 as FQNEAQ (reference sequence). The CDR3 is made up of 15 amino acids.

This chain connects TRBV7-9 to TRBJ2-1; D is uncertain. Material for sequencing was naive CD8+ T cells sorted from blood. This TCR was sampled from a woman in her thirties in good health. The DNA for the CDR3 is TGTGCCAGCAGCTTAGCGGGGTTAGTCTACAATGAGCAGTTCTTC. Its translation is CASSLAGLVYNEQFF.